This T cell receptor beta chain comes out of a study of cytomegalovirus exposure and HLA in healthy donors. General study results and limits: Most TCR sequences proved rare, with some public TCRs found in many donors. In a later analysis, TCR beta V- and J-gene trimming showed a link to a missense DCLRE1C variant.

Germline V gives CDR1 GTSNPN, CDR2 SVGIG (reference sequence). CDR3 length: 13 residues. J lost 6 bases, V lost 3 bases, and 3 bases had no gene match. The donors were healthy bone marrow donors. Sampled while nominally healthy, donors likely had unrecorded immune exposures. With 60 Vbeta and 13 Jbeta primers, the PCR was carried out. The method was immunoSEQ multiplex PCR; TCRdb's version includes in-frame clones alone and lacks a portion of them. The sample has more than 200,000 clones; 65% to 90% are singletons. Notes on this clone: Its antigen is not known.

The chain recombines TRBV30 with TRBJ1-5; TRBD1 matches 9 bases. This receptor was identified in a girl aged 10 to 17 in good health and CMV-seronegative. Sequenced material: PBMCs. The CDR3 sequence: CAWSRDRVQPQHF. DNA of the CDR3: TGTGCCTGGAGCCGGGACAGGGTTCAGCCCCAGCATTTT.